The clone carrying this TCR beta chain showed up many times. The CDR3 covers 14 residues. Per the germline V gene, CDR1 is SGHRS and CDR2 is YFSETQ. Trimming pared 5 bases from V and 4 bases from J, leaving 13 bases between. The data belong to a study of spatial heterogeneity in lung cancer. TCRdb reprocessed the 5' RACE reads with MiXCR, giving one entry per CDR3 protein. The sample holds roughly 70,000 distinct CDR3 sequences, nearly 9% seen once. This sample's time point: blood at routine non-recurrence follow-up after resection. This material consisted of PBMCs, taken at follow-up. This sequence was found in a female donor with early-stage non-small cell lung cancer. V usage is TRBV5-1 and J usage is TRBJ1-5; no clear D gene. In DNA form, the CDR3 reads TGCGCCAGCAGTGAGGCCTGGGGAAATCAGCCCCAGCATTTT. Translated, it gives CASSEAWGNQPQHF.